This T cell receptor beta chain was obtained from a study of blood T cell repertoires in COVID-19. As for the study in general: Whether acute or convalescent, the COVID-19 samples came from the United States, Italy and Spain.

The table came from immunoSEQ multiplex PCR; TCRdb's copy has only in-frame clones and leaves some out. The data hold about 210,000 clones, with approximately 84% observed a single time. Germline V gene sequence: CDR1 MNHEY, CDR2 SVGAGI. CDR3 size: 15 residues. Deletions cut 8 bases from V and 2 bases from J, with 16 bases between. Sequencing used peripheral blood. The TCR was taken from a woman aged 45-65 years with active or convalescent COVID-19. The genes are TRBV6-5 and TRBJ1-5; a weak D match, TRBD1 (5 bases). This CDR3 is CASFLGTLGNQPQHF. For the CDR3, the DNA is TGTGCCAGCTTTTTGGGGACTTTGGGCAATCAGCCCCAGCATTTT.